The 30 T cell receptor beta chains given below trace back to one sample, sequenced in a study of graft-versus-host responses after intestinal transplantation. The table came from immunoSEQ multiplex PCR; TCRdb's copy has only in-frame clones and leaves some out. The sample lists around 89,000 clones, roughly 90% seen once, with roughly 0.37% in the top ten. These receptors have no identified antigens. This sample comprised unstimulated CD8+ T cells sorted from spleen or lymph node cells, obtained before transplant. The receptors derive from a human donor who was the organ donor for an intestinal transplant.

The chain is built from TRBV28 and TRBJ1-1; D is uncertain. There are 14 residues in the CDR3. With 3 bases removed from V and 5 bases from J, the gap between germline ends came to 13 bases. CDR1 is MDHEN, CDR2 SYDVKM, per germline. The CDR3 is CASSFSGRGTEAFF. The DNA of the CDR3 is TGTGCCAGCAGTTTTTCCGGGAGAGGTACTGAAGCTTTCTTT.

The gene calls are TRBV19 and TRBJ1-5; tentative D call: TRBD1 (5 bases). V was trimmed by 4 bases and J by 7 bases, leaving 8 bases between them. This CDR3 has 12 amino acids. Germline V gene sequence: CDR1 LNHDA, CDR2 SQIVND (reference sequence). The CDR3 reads CASSSRQQPQHF. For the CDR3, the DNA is TGTGCCAGTAGTAGCAGACAGCAGCCCCAGCATTTT.

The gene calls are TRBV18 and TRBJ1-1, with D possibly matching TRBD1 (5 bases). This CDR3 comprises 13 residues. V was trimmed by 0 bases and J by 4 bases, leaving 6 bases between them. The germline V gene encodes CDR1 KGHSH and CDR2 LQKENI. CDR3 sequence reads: CASSPPRVTEAFF. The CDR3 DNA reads TGTGCCAGCTCACCACCCAGGGTCACTGAAGCTTTCTTT.

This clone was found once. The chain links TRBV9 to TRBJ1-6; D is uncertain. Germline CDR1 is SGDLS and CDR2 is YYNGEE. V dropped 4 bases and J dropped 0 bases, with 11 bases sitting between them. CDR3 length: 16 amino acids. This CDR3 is CASSPGGSSYNSPLHF. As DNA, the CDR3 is TGTGCCAGCAGCCCAGGTGGGAGCTCCTATAATTCACCCCTCCACTTT.

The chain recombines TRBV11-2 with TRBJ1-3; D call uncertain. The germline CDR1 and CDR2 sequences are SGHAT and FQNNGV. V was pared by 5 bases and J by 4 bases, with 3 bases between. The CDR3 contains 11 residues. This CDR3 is CASSLGNTIYF. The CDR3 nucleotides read TGTGCCAGCAGCCTCGGAAACACCATATATTTT.

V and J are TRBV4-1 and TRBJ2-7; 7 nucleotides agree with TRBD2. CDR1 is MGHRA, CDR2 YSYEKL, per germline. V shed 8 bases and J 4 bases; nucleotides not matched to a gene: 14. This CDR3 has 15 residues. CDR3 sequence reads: CASSVRTGGRYEQYF. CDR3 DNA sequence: TGCGCCAGCTCGGTACGGACGGGGGGTCGTTACGAGCAGTACTTC.

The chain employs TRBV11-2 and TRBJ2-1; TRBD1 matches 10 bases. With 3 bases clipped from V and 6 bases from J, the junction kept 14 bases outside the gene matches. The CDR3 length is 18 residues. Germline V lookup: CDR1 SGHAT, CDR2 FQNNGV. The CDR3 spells CASSLVSLGTGDLNEQFF. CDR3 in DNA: TGTGCCAGCAGCTTGGTTTCTCTCGGGACAGGGGACCTCAATGAGCAGTTCTTC.

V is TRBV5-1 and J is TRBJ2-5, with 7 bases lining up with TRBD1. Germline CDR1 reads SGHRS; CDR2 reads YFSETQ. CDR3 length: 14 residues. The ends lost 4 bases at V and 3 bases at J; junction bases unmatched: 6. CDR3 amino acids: CASSDRVGEETQYF. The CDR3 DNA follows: TGCGCCAGCAGCGACAGGGTTGGGGAAGAGACCCAGTACTTC.

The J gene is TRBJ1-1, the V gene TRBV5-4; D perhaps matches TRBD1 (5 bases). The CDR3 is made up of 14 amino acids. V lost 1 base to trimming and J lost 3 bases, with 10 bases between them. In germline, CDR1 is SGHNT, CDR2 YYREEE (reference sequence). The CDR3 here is CASSLKGFDTEAFF. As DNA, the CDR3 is TGTGCCAGCAGCTTGAAGGGGTTTGACACTGAAGCTTTCTTT.

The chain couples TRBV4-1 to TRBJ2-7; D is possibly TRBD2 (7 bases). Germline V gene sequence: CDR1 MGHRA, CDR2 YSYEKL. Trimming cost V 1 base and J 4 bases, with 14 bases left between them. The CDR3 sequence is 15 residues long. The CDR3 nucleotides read TGCGCCAGCAGCCAAGGGGGAGGGGGAACTTACGAGCAGTACTTC. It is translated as CASSQGGGGTYEQYF.

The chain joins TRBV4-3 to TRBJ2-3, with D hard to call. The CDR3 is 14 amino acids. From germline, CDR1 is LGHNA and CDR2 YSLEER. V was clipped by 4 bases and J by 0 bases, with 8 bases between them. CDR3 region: CASSRERSTDTQYF. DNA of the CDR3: TGCGCCAGCAGCCGTGAGCGTAGCACAGATACGCAGTATTTT.

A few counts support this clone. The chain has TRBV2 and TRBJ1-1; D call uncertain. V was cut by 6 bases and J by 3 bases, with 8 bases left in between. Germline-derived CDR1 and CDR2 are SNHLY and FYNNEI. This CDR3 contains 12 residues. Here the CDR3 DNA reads TGTGCCAGCAGCGTACTTGACACTGAAGCTTTCTTT. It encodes CASSVLDTEAFF. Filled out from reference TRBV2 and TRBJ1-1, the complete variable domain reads EPEVTQTPSHQVTQMGQEVILRCVPISNHLYFYWYRQILGQKVEFLVSFYNNEISEKSEIFDDQFSVERPDGSNFTLKIRSTKLEDSAMYFCASSVLDTEAFFGQGTRLTVV.

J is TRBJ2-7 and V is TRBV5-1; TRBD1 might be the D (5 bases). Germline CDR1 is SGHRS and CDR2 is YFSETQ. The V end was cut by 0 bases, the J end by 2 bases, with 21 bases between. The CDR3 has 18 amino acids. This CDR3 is CASSLEGGWGLGTYEQYF. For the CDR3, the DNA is TGCGCCAGCAGCTTGGAGGGCGGATGGGGCCTAGGCACCTACGAGCAGTACTTC.

CDR3 loop: CASGRDNSYEQYF. For the CDR3, the DNA is TGTGCCAGCGGGAGGGACAACTCCTACGAGCAGTACTTC. The chain has TRBV6-1 and TRBJ2-7, with D possibly matching TRBD2 (7 bases). CDR3 length equals 13 residues. V was cut by 8 bases and J by 0 bases, with 11 bases left in between. The V gene's germline CDR1 is MNHNS and CDR2 SASEGT.

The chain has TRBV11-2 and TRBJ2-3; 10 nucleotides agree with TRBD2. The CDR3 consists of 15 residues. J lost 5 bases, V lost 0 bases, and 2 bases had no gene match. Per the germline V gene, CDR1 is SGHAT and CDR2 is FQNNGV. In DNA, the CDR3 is TGTGCCAGCAGCTTAGAACTAGCGGGGATAGATACGCAGTATTTT. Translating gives CASSLELAGIDTQYF. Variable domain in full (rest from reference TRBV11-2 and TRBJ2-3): EAGVAQSPRYKIIEKRQSVAFWCNPISGHATLYWYQQILGQGPKLLIQFQNNGVVDDSQLPKDRFSAERLKGVDSTLKIQPAKLEDSAVYLCASSLELAGIDTQYFGPGTRLTVL.

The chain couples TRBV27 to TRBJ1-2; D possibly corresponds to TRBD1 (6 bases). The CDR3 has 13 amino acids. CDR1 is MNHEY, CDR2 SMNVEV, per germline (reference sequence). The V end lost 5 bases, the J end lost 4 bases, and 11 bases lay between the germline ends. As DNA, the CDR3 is TGTGCCAGCAGTCTAGGACAGACCTATGGCTACACCTTC. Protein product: CASSLGQTYGYTF.

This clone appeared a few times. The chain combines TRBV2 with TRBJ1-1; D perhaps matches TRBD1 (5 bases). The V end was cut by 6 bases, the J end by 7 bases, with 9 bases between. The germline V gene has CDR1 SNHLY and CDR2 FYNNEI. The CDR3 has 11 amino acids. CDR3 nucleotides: TGTGCCAGCAGGTCGGGGGATGAAGCTTTCTTT. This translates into CASRSGDEAFF. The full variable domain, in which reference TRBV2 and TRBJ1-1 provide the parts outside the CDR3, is EPEVTQTPSHQVTQMGQEVILRCVPISNHLYFYWYRQILGQKVEFLVSFYNNEISEKSEIFDDQFSVERPDGSNFTLKIRSTKLEDSAMYFCASRSGDEAFFGQGTRLTVV.

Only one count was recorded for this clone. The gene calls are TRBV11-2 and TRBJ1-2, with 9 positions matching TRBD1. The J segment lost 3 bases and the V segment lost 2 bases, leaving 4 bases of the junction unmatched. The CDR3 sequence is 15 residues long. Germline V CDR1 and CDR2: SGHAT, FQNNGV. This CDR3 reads CASSLRGQGYYGYTF. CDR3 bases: TGTGCCAGCAGCTTAAGGGGACAGGGATACTATGGCTACACCTTC.

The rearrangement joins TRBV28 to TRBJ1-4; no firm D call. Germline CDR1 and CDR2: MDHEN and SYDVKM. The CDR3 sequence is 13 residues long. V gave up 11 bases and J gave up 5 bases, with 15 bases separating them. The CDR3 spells CALSGSLNEKLFF. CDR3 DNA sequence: TGTGCCCTCTCCGGGTCCTTAAATGAAAAACTGTTTTTT.

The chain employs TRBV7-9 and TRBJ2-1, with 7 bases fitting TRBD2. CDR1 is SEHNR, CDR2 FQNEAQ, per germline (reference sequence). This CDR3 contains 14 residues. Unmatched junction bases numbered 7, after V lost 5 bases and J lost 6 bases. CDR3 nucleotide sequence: TGTGCCAGCAGCATTAGCGGGTTCGCCAATGAGCAGTTCTTC. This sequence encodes CASSISGFANEQFF.

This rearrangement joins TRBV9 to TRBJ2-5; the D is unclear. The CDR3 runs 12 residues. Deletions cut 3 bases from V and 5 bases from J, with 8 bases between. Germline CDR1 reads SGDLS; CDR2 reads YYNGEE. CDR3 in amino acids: CASSGLSETQYF. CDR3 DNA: TGTGCCAGCAGCGGCCTATCGGAGACCCAGTACTTC. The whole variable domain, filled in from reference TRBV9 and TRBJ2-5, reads DSGVTQTPKHLITATGQRVTLRCSPRSGDLSVYWYQQSLDQGLQFLIQYYNGEERAKGNILERFSAQQFPDLHSELNLSSLELGDSALYFCASSGLSETQYFGPGTRLLVL.

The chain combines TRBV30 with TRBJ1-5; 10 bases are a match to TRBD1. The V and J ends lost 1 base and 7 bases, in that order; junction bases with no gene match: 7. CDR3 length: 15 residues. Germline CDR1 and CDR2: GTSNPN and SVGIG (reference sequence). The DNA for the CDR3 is TGTGCCTGGAGTGAGACAGGGGGCAACCTGCAGCCCCAGCATTTT. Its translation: CAWSETGGNLQPQHF.

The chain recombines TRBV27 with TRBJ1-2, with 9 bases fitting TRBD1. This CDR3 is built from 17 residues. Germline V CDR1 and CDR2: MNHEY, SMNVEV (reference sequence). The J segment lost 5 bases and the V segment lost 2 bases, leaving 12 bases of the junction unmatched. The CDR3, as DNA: TGTGCCAGCAGTTTACGACTCGGACAGGGGATTGGGTATGGCTACACCTTC. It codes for CASSLRLGQGIGYGYTF.

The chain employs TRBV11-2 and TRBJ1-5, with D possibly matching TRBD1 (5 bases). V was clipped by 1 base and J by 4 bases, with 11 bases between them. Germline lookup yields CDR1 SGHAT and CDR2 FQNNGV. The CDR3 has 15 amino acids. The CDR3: CASSLGQYGNQPQHF. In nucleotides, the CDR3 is TGTGCCAGCAGCTTAGGACAGTATGGGAATCAGCCCCAGCATTTT.

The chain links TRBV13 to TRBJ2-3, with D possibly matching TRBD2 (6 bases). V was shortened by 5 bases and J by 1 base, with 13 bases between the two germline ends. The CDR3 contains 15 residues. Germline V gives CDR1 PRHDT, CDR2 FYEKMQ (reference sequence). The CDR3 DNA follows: TGTGCCAGCAGCATGAGCCCTAGCGGCACAGATACGCAGTATTTT. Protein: CASSMSPSGTDTQYF.

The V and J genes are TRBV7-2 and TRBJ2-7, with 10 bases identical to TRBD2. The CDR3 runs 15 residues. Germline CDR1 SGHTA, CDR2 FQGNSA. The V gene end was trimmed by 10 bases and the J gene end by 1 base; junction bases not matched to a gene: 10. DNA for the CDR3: TGTGCCACCACAGTTATAGCGGGGGGATCCTACGAGCAGTACTTC. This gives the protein CATTVIAGGSYEQYF.

Written as DNA, the CDR3 is TGTGCCAGCAGCTTAGGACAGGGGGGGAACTATGGCTACACCTTC. It specifies CASSLGQGGNYGYTF. V usage is TRBV7-9 and J usage is TRBJ1-2; 9 bases fit TRBD1. The germline V gene encodes CDR1 SEHNR and CDR2 FQNEAQ (reference sequence). This CDR3 has 15 amino acids. Trimming at V came to 1 base and at J to 2 bases, leaving 2 bases not matched to a gene.

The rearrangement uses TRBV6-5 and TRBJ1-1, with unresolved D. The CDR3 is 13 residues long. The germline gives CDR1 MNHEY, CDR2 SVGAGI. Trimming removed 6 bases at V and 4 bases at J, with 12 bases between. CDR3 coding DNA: TGTGCCAGCAGCCCGGAAGGAGGCACTGAAGCTTTCTTT. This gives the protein CASSPEGGTEAFF.

CDR3 in amino acids: CASSSGTDLYEQYF. The CDR3 DNA is TGTGCCAGTAGTTCCGGGACAGACCTCTACGAGCAGTACTTC. V and J are TRBV19 and TRBJ2-7; 7 nucleotides align to TRBD1. The CDR3 is made up of 14 amino acids. The V gene end was trimmed by 5 bases and the J gene end by 3 bases; junction bases not matched to a gene: 7. CDR1 LNHDA and CDR2 SQIVND come from the germline V gene (reference sequence).

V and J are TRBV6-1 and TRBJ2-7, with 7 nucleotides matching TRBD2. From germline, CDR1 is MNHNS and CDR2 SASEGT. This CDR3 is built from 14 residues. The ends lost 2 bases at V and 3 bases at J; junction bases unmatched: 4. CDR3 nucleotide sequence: TGTGCCAGCAGTGAAAGGGCGGGGGACTACGAGCAGTACTTC. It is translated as CASSERAGDYEQYF.